This T cell receptor (beta chain) was identified during a study of OX40 agonist ivuxolimab in advanced cancers. Germline CDR1 SGHRS, CDR2 YFSETQ. This CDR3 spans 17 amino acids. Profiling relied on immunoSEQ multiplex PCR, and the TCRdb table lists in-frame clones only, not all of them. Of some 60,000 clones listed, about 90% are singletons. The source was CD4+ or CD8+ T cells sorted from blood, collected in a trial of the OX40 agonist ivuxolimab. This clonotype was obtained from an adult with an advanced solid tumor such as melanoma, head and neck, liver or kidney cancer. This chain connects TRBV5-1 to TRBJ2-5; 9 bases are a match to TRBD1. The J call is in doubt because the DNA end fits TRBJ2-7 better. The DNA of the CDR3 is TGCGCCAGCAGCTTCGACCCGAGGACAGGGGTACCCTACGAGCAGTACTTC. This translates into CASSFDPRTGVPYEQYF.